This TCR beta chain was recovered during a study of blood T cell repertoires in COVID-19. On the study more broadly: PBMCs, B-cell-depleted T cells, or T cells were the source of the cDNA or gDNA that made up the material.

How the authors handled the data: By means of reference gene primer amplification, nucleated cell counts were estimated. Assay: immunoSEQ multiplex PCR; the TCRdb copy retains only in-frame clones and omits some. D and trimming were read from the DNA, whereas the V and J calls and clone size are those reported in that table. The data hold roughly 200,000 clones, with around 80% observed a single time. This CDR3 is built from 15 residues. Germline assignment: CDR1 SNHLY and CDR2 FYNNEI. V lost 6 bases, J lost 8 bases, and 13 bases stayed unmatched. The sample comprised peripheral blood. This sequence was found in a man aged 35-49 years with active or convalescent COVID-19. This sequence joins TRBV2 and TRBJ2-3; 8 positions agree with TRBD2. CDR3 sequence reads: CASSASSGGWGTQYF. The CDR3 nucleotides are TGTGCCAGCAGCGCCTCGAGCGGGGGATGGGGTACGCAGTATTTT.